These 26 T cell receptor beta chains were all obtained from the same sample, sequenced in a study of CD8 T cells in ankylosing spondylitis. MiXCR, applied by TCRdb to the 5' RACE reads, yields one record per CDR3 protein. This sample yields 150,000 to 200,000 distinct CDR3 sequences, of which more than 9% are seen a single time; around 29% belongs to the top ten. The sample was blood, either unsorted or a sorted T cell fraction (not recorded which). These receptors originate from a male donor with ankylosing spondylitis or in good health (not recorded which).

This clonotype has at least ten counts. The junction departs from germline at one end; a sequencing error may be responsible. The V and J genes are TRBV20-1 and TRBJ1-5; tentative D call: TRBD1 (5 bases). Germline lookup yields CDR1 DFQATT and CDR2 SNEGSKA (reference sequence). The CDR3 is 14 amino acids. CDR3 sequence (DNA): TGCAGTGCCAGAGGTCCCAGGGTGGATCAGCCCCAGCATTTT. It specifies CSARGPRVDQPQHF.

This clonotype was counted only a few times. The rearrangement links TRBV6-5 to TRBJ1-1; possibly TRBD1 for D (6 bases). The CDR3 totals 15 residues. The V end was cut by 4 bases, the J end by 1 base, with 13 bases between. Germline V lookup: CDR1 MNHEY, CDR2 SVGAGI. CDR3 in amino acids: CASSSDRPQNTEAFF. CDR3 DNA: TGTGCCAGCAGTTCGGACAGACCCCAGAACACTGAAGCTTTCTTT.

This clonotype appeared many times. The chain joins TRBV11-2 to TRBJ2-1; D may be TRBD2 (6 bases). Trimming stripped 5 bases from V and 9 bases from J, with 11 bases between. There are 12 residues in the CDR3. Germline V gives CDR1 SGHAT, CDR2 FQNNGV. The CDR3 reads CASSASGGEQFF. As DNA, the CDR3 is TGTGCCAGCAGCGCCTCCGGGGGTGAGCAGTTCTTC.

This clonotype was seen many times. This chain joins TRBV24-1 and TRBJ1-2, with 7 bases fitting TRBD1. Looked up from germline, CDR1 is KGHDR and CDR2 is SFDVKD. With 5 bases clipped from V and 5 bases from J, the junction kept 4 bases outside the gene matches. The CDR3 has 13 residues. CDR3 sequence reads: CATSAPGQYGYTF. The CDR3 DNA follows: TGTGCCACCAGTGCCCCGGGACAGTATGGCTACACCTTC.

This clonotype was seen many times. The chain combines TRBV12-3 or TRBV12-4 with TRBJ1-1; no clear D gene. V shed 6 bases and J shed 7 bases, with 15 bases lying between them. The length of the CDR3 is 13 residues. For the CDR3, the DNA is TGTGCCAGCAGGGGAGTGAGGATCGGTGAAGCTTTCTTT. Translated: CASRGVRIGEAFF.

This clonotype was seen a few times. The V call is TRBV5-1, the J call TRBJ2-7; 13 positions agree with TRBD2. Germline CDR1 SGHRS, CDR2 YFSETQ. The ends lost 4 bases at V and 3 bases at J; junction bases unmatched: 10. This CDR3 region has 17 residues. CDR3 protein: CASSAGGLAGVNYEQYF. The DNA for the CDR3 is TGCGCCAGCAGCGCCGGTGGACTAGCGGGAGTCAACTACGAGCAGTACTTC.

This clonotype appeared many times. The chain joins TRBV5-1 to TRBJ2-1; 10 nucleotides match TRBD1. In germline, CDR1 is SGHRS, CDR2 YFSETQ. The CDR3 covers 15 residues. V gave up 2 bases and J gave up 2 bases; unmatched junction bases: 1. This CDR3 is CASSFDRGPYNEQFF. As DNA, the CDR3 is TGCGCCAGCAGCTTCGACAGGGGGCCCTACAATGAGCAGTTCTTC.

At least ten counts were recorded for this clonotype. The chain is built from TRBV6-1 and TRBJ1-2, with no clear D. With 6 bases removed from V and 1 base from J, the gap between germline ends came to 12 bases. CDR3 length equals 14 residues. CDR1 is MNHNS and CDR2 is SASEGT in the germline V gene. The CDR3 reads CASSTRNFNYGYTF. CDR3 coding DNA: TGTGCCAGCAGCACCCGTAATTTTAACTATGGCTACACCTTC.

In regard to this clonotype: A much more abundant neighbour one base away suggests this may be a read error. The chain employs TRBV6-1 and TRBJ1-4; 8 positions match TRBD1. The CDR3 is 15 amino acids. V shed 7 bases and J 6 bases; nucleotides not matched to a gene: 10. Germline CDR1 MNHNS, CDR2 SASEGT. The CDR3 DNA reads as TGTGCCAGCAAAAGCTCCGGGACAGGTTATGAAAAACTGTTTTTT. Protein: CASKSSGTGYEKLFF.

Many counts were recorded for this clonotype. This chain links TRBV9 with TRBJ1-4; tentatively, D is TRBD1 (5 bases). Germline lookup yields CDR1 SGDLS and CDR2 YYNGEE. This CDR3 has 17 amino acids. V was clipped by 4 bases and J by 0 bases, with 16 bases between them. The CDR3 sequence is CASSSRGGLTTNEKLFF. In DNA, the CDR3 is TGTGCCAGCAGCTCACGTGGGGGATTAACAACTAATGAAAAACTGTTTTTT.

In this sample, this clonotype turned up many times. V gene TRBV12-3 or TRBV12-4 combines with J gene TRBJ2-1; TRBD2 is a possible D gene (5 bases). The CDR3 contains 13 residues. V dropped 2 bases and J dropped 7 bases, with 9 bases sitting between them. The CDR3 region is CASSLLSANEQFF. CDR3 nucleotide sequence: TGTGCCAGCAGTTTACTTAGCGCTAATGAGCAGTTCTTC.

The chain links TRBV30 to TRBJ1-2; 7 bases are shared with TRBD1. Germline CDR1 reads GTSNPN; CDR2 reads SVGIG (reference sequence). The trim removed 5 bases at V and 10 bases at J, leaving 13 bases unmatched. There are 13 residues in the CDR3. The CDR3 loop reads CAWCLQGTFIYTF. DNA for the CDR3: TGTGCCTGGTGTTTACAGGGGACGTTCATCTACACCTTC.

This clonotype showed up many times. The V gene is TRBV15, the J gene TRBJ2-7; D may correspond to TRBD1 or TRBD2 (5 bases each). Looked up from germline, CDR1 is LNHNV and CDR2 is YYDKDF (reference sequence). V lost 0 bases and J 2 bases, leaving 8 bases between the germline ends. The CDR3 extends over 14 amino acids. CDR3 DNA sequence: TGTGCCACCAGCAGAGATGGGGGTGCCTACGAGCAGTACTTC. This sequence encodes CATSRDGGAYEQYF.

This chain joins TRBV12-3 or TRBV12-4 and TRBJ2-5; D possibly corresponds to TRBD2 (6 bases). The CDR3 extends over 14 amino acids. V was clipped by 7 bases and J by 0 bases, with 12 bases between them. This CDR3 reads CASTGGNNQETQYF. CDR3 nucleotides: TGTGCCAGCACTGGGGGGAACAACCAAGAGACCCAGTACTTC.

This clonotype was found many times. The V and J genes are TRBV29-1 and TRBJ2-3; tentative D call: TRBD1 (6 bases). V lost 4 bases and J 2 bases, leaving 10 bases between the germline ends. In germline, CDR1 is SQVTM, CDR2 ANQGSEA. CDR3 length equals 13 residues. The CDR3 DNA reads TGCAGCGTTGCACGGACAGCCACAGATACGCAGTATTTT. It translates to CSVARTATDTQYF.

The chain links TRBV20-1 to TRBJ2-1, with 7 bases aligning to TRBD2. The CDR3 extends over 14 amino acids. From germline, CDR1 is DFQATT and CDR2 SNEGSKA (reference sequence). V shed 0 bases, J shed 9 bases, and the junction held 8 bases outside the gene matches. The CDR3 DNA sequence: TGCAGTGCTAGAGAGCTGAGCGGGGTGGGTGAGCAGTTCTTC. This gives the protein CSARELSGVGEQFF.

This clonotype was recorded at least ten times. The chain couples TRBV20-1 to TRBJ2-1; the match to TRBD2 covers 9 bases. Germline CDR1 is DFQATT and CDR2 is SNEGSKA (reference sequence). The CDR3 spans 15 residues. J gave up 9 bases and V 6 bases, and 15 bases lay outside the gene matches. The DNA for the CDR3 is TGCAGTGCCAAGGGAGAAGGTAGCGGGGGAGGTGAGCAGTTCTTC. Translation gives CSAKGEGSGGGEQFF.

This clonotype was recorded many times. The gene calls are TRBV24-1 and TRBJ2-2; 8 nucleotides align to TRBD1. CDR1 and CDR2 from the germline V gene are KGHDR and SFDVKD. The V segment lost 1 base and the J segment 2 bases; nucleotides outside the gene matches: 8. The length of the CDR3 is 18 residues. CDR3 protein: CATSDFKPGTGNTGELFF. The CDR3, as DNA: TGTGCCACCAGTGATTTTAAACCCGGGACAGGAAACACCGGGGAGCTGTTTTTT.

This clonotype has a handful of counts. The chain is built from TRBV7-2 and TRBJ2-2, with 7 bases matching TRBD1. Trimming took 5 bases from V and 4 from J; bases not matched to a gene: 7. This CDR3 has 15 residues. Germline V gene sequence: CDR1 SGHTA, CDR2 FQGNSA. CDR3 sequence: CASSPGDSLTGELFF. The CDR3 nucleotides read TGTGCCAGCAGCCCCGGGGACAGCCTCACCGGGGAGCTGTTTTTT.

The chain has TRBV12-3 or TRBV12-4 and TRBJ2-2; perhaps TRBD1 as D (5 bases). CDR3 length: 15 residues. The V end was cut by 5 bases, the J end by 5 bases, with 15 bases between. The CDR3, as DNA: TGTGCCAGCAGTGAGGAGCAGGGTATTACCGGGGAGCTGTTTTTT. Protein: CASSEEQGITGELFF.

Points on this clonotype: A much larger clone lies one base from this, so it may be a read error. The chain has TRBV24-1 and TRBJ2-5; D may be TRBD2 (6 bases). From germline, CDR1 is KGHDR and CDR2 SFDVKD. The CDR3 consists of 14 residues. CDR3 in amino acids: CATSDAGREEAQYF. CDR3 DNA sequence: TGTGCCACCAGTGATGCGGGGCGGGAAGAGGCCCAGTACTTC.

This clonotype was counted ten times or more. This rearrangement joins TRBV12-3 or TRBV12-4 to TRBJ2-7, with 7 positions matching TRBD1. The CDR3 loop spans 14 amino acids. The V gene end was trimmed by 3 bases and the J gene end by 1 base; junction bases not matched to a gene: 3. CDR3 sequence reads: CASSFRTGSYEQYF. The CDR3 bases are TGTGCCAGCAGTTTCCGGACAGGATCCTACGAGCAGTACTTC.

Ten or more counts support this clonotype. CDR3 sequence (DNA): TGTGCCAGCAGCCGGGACAATGAGCAGTTCTTC. It yields the protein CASSRDNEQFF. The V gene is TRBV3-1, the J gene TRBJ2-1; no clear D gene. The CDR3 has 11 residues. V was shortened by 4 bases and J by 5 bases, with 3 bases between the two germline ends. Germline V CDR1 and CDR2: LGHDT, YNNKEL (reference sequence).

This clonotype was seen a handful of times. The genes are TRBV4-3 and TRBJ2-1; D remains ambiguous. The ends were cut back, 4 bases at V and 9 bases at J, with 13 bases in the middle. The length of the CDR3 is 13 residues. CDR1 is LGHNA and CDR2 is YSLEER in the germline V gene. This chain's CDR3 is CASSPLSVGEQFF. CDR3 in DNA: TGCGCCAGCAGCCCTCTATCTGTCGGTGAGCAGTTCTTC.

This clonotype was seen ten or more times. The rearrangement links TRBV20-1 to TRBJ2-3, with D uncertain. CDR3 length equals 14 residues. V was shortened by 5 bases and J by 2 bases, with 14 bases between the two germline ends. Germline V gives CDR1 DFQATT, CDR2 SNEGSKA (reference sequence). CDR3 sequence (DNA): TGCAGTGCTCTCGAGAGTCTGAACACAGATACGCAGTATTTT. Translating it yields CSALESLNTDTQYF.

This clonotype was seen a few times. V and J are TRBV27 and TRBJ2-2; possibly TRBD2 for D (6 bases). The germline V gene encodes CDR1 MNHEY and CDR2 SMNVEV (reference sequence). Trimming stripped 2 bases from V and 0 bases from J, with 13 bases between. CDR3 length: 17 residues. CDR3: CASSLRGKSSNTGELFF. The DNA of the CDR3 is TGTGCCAGCAGTTTACGGGGGAAGTCGTCGAACACCGGGGAGCTGTTTTTT.